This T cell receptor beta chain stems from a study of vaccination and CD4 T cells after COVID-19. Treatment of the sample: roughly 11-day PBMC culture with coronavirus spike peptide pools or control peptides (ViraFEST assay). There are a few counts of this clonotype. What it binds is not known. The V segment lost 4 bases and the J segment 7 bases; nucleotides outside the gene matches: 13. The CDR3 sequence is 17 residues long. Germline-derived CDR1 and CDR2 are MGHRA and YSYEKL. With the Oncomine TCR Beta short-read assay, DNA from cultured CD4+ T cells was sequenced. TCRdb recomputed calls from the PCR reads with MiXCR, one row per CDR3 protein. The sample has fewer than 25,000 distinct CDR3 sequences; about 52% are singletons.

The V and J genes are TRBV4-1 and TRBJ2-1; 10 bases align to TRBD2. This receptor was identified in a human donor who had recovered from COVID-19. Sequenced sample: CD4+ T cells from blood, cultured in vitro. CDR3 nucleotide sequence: TGCGCCAGCAGCCGAGGCGGACTAGCGGTTTTAGGGAATGAGCAGTTCTTC. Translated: CASSRGGLAVLGNEQFF.